The 30 T cell receptor beta chains below were found in one sample sequenced in a study of human T cells and chemical hapten exposure. TCRdb analysed the 5' RACE reads with MiXCR anew, one entry per CDR3 protein. The table shows some 150,000 distinct CDR3 sequences, with 4.1% occurring only once. The study extracted total RNA from unfractionated whole blood. Every receptor here comes from a female donor in good health.

This clonotype came up many times. The chain combines TRBV6-6 with TRBJ1-4, with TRBD1 as a possible D gene (6 bases). The germline CDR1 and CDR2 sequences are MNHNY and SVGAGI (reference sequence). V was shortened by 5 bases and J by 7 bases, with 17 bases between the two germline ends. The CDR3 is made up of 15 amino acids. CDR3: CASSPRTVYSEKLFF. CDR3 nucleotide sequence: TGTGCCAGCAGTCCACGGACAGTTTACTCTGAAAAACTGTTTTTT.

This clonotype was picked up many times. The chain has TRBV7-9 and TRBJ2-3, with D perhaps matching TRBD2 (6 bases). This CDR3 region has 14 residues. CDR1 SEHNR and CDR2 FQNEAQ come from the germline V gene (reference sequence). V was pared by 7 bases and J by 1 base, with 12 bases between. This chain's CDR3 is CASNRGSGTDTQYF. The CDR3 bases are TGTGCCAGCAATCGGGGGTCCGGCACAGATACGCAGTATTTT.

This clonotype was seen ten or more times. The chain joins TRBV7-2 to TRBJ2-3, with 12 bases identical to TRBD2. Per germline, CDR1 SGHTA and CDR2 FQGNSA. V trimming: 5 bases; J trimming: 4 bases; junction bases outside the gene matches: 4. The CDR3 runs to 15 residues. CDR3 sequence reads: CASSPSGGVADTQYF. The DNA of the CDR3 is TGTGCCAGCAGCCCTAGCGGGGGGGTCGCAGATACGCAGTATTTT.

Details on this clonotype: A read error may explain this, as a much larger clone is one base away. The CDR3: CASSYWGEGYTF. The DNA for the CDR3 is TGTGCCAGCAGTTATTGGGGAGAAGGCTACACCTTC. The J gene is TRBJ1-2, the V gene TRBV28; the D is unclear. The CDR3 length is 12 residues. Trimming cost V 4 bases and J 8 bases, with 11 bases left between them. Germline V CDR1 and CDR2: MDHEN, SYDVKM.

On this clonotype itself: A much larger clone differs from this one at a single base, so this may be a read error. This chain joins TRBV24-1 and TRBJ1-5, with TRBD1 as a possible D gene (5 bases). The CDR3 is made up of 13 amino acids. Germline-derived CDR1 and CDR2 are KGHDR and SFDVKD. The CDR3 sequence is CATSEQRGLPQNF. DNA for the CDR3: TGTGCCACCAGTGAACAAAGGGGTCTACCCCAGAATTTT.

This clonotype was observed many times. This chain connects TRBV20-1 to TRBJ2-5, with 11 positions matching TRBD2. Trimming at V came to 0 bases and at J to 4 bases, leaving 10 bases not matched to a gene. Germline assignment: CDR1 DFQATT and CDR2 SNEGSKA (reference sequence). This CDR3 is built from 17 residues. The CDR3 protein is CSARDLSTSGDIETQYF. In DNA form, the CDR3 reads TGCAGTGCTAGAGATCTGTCGACTAGCGGGGATATAGAGACCCAGTACTTC.

There are many counts of this clonotype. The V call is TRBV5-1, the J call TRBJ1-1; 7 nucleotides match TRBD1. From germline, CDR1 is SGHRS and CDR2 YFSETQ. The length of the CDR3 is 13 residues. V lost 5 bases, J lost 7 bases, and 8 bases stayed unmatched. DNA of the CDR3: TGCGCCAGCAGGGAGGGACAGCCCTATGAAGCTTTCTTT. It encodes CASREGQPYEAFF.

This clonotype was observed at least ten times. V usage is TRBV7-9 and J usage is TRBJ1-4, with D tentatively TRBD1 (6 bases). The CDR3 runs to 14 residues. Germline lookup yields CDR1 SEHNR and CDR2 FQNEAQ (reference sequence). V was pared by 4 bases and J by 8 bases, with 14 bases between. CDR3 nucleotide sequence: TGTGCCAGCAGCTCTACAGGGTCAGGGGAAAAACTGTTTTTT. It yields the protein CASSSTGSGEKLFF. The variable domain in full, with the rest retrieved from reference TRBV7-9 and TRBJ1-4, is DTGVSQNPRHKITKRGQNVTFRCDPISEHNRLYWYRQTLGQGPEFLTYFQNEAQLEKSRLLSDRFSAERPKGSFSTLEIQRTEQGDSAMYLCASSSTGSGEKLFFGSGTQLSVL.

In this sample, this clonotype turned up many times. This chain links TRBV20-1 with TRBJ1-6; D is undetermined. The CDR3 totals 19 residues. V shed 1 base and J shed 3 bases, with 22 bases lying between them. CDR1 and CDR2 (germline): DFQATT, SNEGSKA (reference sequence). CDR3 region: CSARGYRGSIANYNSPLHF. CDR3 DNA: TGCAGTGCTAGAGGTTATCGTGGCAGCATAGCAAACTATAATTCACCCCTCCACTTT.

This clonotype occurred many times. V gene TRBV5-1 combines with J gene TRBJ1-1; D is undetermined. In germline, CDR1 is SGHRS, CDR2 YFSETQ. This CDR3 comprises 14 residues. Trimming stripped 0 bases from V and 5 bases from J, with 11 bases between. This CDR3 reads CASSLEGGLTEAFF. DNA for the CDR3: TGCGCCAGCAGCTTGGAGGGAGGTCTGACTGAAGCTTTCTTT.

At least ten counts were recorded for this clonotype. The chain has TRBV6-2 or TRBV6-3 and TRBJ1-2; no clear D gene. The germline V gene encodes CDR1 MNHEY and CDR2 SVGEGT. Trimming cost V 7 bases and J 2 bases, with 11 bases left between them. This CDR3 region has 13 residues. CDR3 in DNA: TGTGCCAGCACTAGGAGAGAAAACTATGGCTACACCTTC. Its protein is CASTRRENYGYTF.

This clonotype was seen many times. CDR3 nucleotide sequence: TGCGCCAGCAGCTTGAGTCTCACGATGATCGAGCAGTACTTC. The encoded protein is CASSLSLTMIEQYF. The chain joins TRBV5-1 to TRBJ2-7; D is ambiguous. Germline CDR1 SGHRS, CDR2 YFSETQ. The V end was cut by 1 base, the J end by 6 bases, with 14 bases between. The CDR3 consists of 14 residues.

This clonotype has ten or more counts. This chain links TRBV3-1 with TRBJ2-1, with D possibly being TRBD2 (7 bases). V was pared by 8 bases and J by 9 bases, with 14 bases between. There are 12 residues in the CDR3. Germline CDR1 and CDR2: LGHDT and YNNKEL (reference sequence). CDR3 in DNA: TGTGCCAGCTGGGGGGGGGCTGGTGAGCAGTTCTTC. It is translated as CASWGGAGEQFF.

This clonotype was seen ten or more times. Compared with germline, one end of the junction differs, possibly owing to a read error. CDR3 residues: CASSLNQETQYF. The CDR3 DNA follows: TGTGCCAGCAGCTTAAACCAAGAGACCCAGTACTTC. The rearrangement links TRBV5-1 to TRBJ2-5; the D is unclear. The CDR3 contains 12 residues. CDR1 is SGHRS, CDR2 YFSETQ, per germline.

This clonotype was seen many times. The chain employs TRBV9 and TRBJ2-2, with D perhaps matching TRBD2 (5 bases). Deletions cut 7 bases from V and 5 bases from J, with 6 bases between. This CDR3 comprises 11 residues. The V gene's germline CDR1 is SGDLS and CDR2 YYNGEE. The CDR3 nucleotides read TGTGCCAGCCGGGGAACCGGGGAGCTGTTTTTT. It codes for CASRGTGELFF.

This clonotype was observed many times. This chain connects TRBV14 to TRBJ1-6; a weak D match, TRBD1 (6 bases). CDR3 length: 16 residues. Trimming pared 3 bases from V and 7 bases from J, leaving 16 bases between. CDR1 is SGHDN and CDR2 is FVKESK in the germline V gene. The CDR3 DNA follows: TGTGCCAGCAGCCAGGCTACAGGGAGTCGGAATTCACCCCTCCACTTT. Protein product: CASSQATGSRNSPLHF. Combining the CDR3 with reference TRBV14 and TRBJ1-6 gives the whole variable domain EAGVTQFPSHSVIEKGQTVTLRCDPISGHDNLYWYRRVMGKEIKFLLHFVKESKQDESGMPNNRFLAERTGGTYSTLKVQPAELEDSGVYFCASSQATGSRNSPLHFGNGTRLTVT.

This clonotype was counted many times. CDR3 loop: CASSSRHYEQYF. DNA for the CDR3: TGTGCCAGCAGCTCAAGGCACTACGAGCAGTACTTC. The rearrangement links TRBV11-2 to TRBJ2-7; D is ambiguous. The CDR3 runs 12 residues. Germline lookup yields CDR1 SGHAT and CDR2 FQNNGV. V was pared by 4 bases and J by 3 bases, with 7 bases between.

There are a few counts of this clonotype. V and J are TRBV9 and TRBJ2-2; D not certain. This CDR3 spans 15 amino acids. V dropped 0 bases and J dropped 6 bases, with 12 bases sitting between them. Germline V gives CDR1 SGDLS, CDR2 YYNGEE. The CDR3 nucleotides are TGTGCCAGCAGCGTAGAGGCCGAGAGTGCCGGGGAGCTGTTTTTT. Translating it yields CASSVEAESAGELFF.

The rearrangement uses TRBV7-2 and TRBJ1-2, with 9 bases lining up with TRBD1. Per germline, CDR1 SGHTA and CDR2 FQGNSA. CDR3 length: 15 amino acids. V lost 1 base, J lost 5 bases, and 5 bases stayed unmatched. In DNA, the CDR3 is TGTGCCAGCAGCTTAGGATCGGACAGGGGTTATGGCTACACCTTC. Translating it yields CASSLGSDRGYGYTF.

This clonotype has ten or more counts. This chain connects TRBV9 to TRBJ2-1, with unresolved D. The CDR3 is 14 amino acids. The V and J ends lost 0 bases and 9 bases respectively, with 13 bases between them. Germline V lookup: CDR1 SGDLS, CDR2 YYNGEE. The CDR3 region has the DNA TGTGCCAGCAGCGTAGAGTATGGTTTTGGTGAGCAGTTCTTC. As protein: CASSVEYGFGEQFF.

This clonotype has at least ten counts. The chain recombines TRBV7-9 with TRBJ1-2; no clear D. The V end was cut by 10 bases, the J end by 8 bases, with 8 bases between. Germline loops: CDR1 SEHNR, CDR2 FQNEAQ (reference sequence). CDR3 length equals 9 residues. CDR3 in DNA: TGTGCCATAGTGGCCGGCTACACCTTC. Protein: CAIVAGYTF.

This clonotype was seen ten or more times. This rearrangement joins TRBV3-1 to TRBJ2-3; the D is unclear. Per germline, CDR1 LGHDT and CDR2 YNNKEL (reference sequence). The CDR3 loop spans 11 amino acids. V lost 3 bases and J 3 bases, leaving 1 base between the germline ends. Here the CDR3 reads CASSQTDTQYF. The CDR3 coding sequence is TGTGCCAGCAGCCAGACAGATACGCAGTATTTT.

This clonotype was found many times. The genes are TRBV20-1 and TRBJ1-6; 10 bases line up with TRBD1. There are 16 residues in the CDR3. After removal of 2 bases from V and 1 base from J, the junction contained 2 bases not matched to a gene. CDR1 and CDR2 from the germline V gene are DFQATT and SNEGSKA (reference sequence). This chain's CDR3 is CSARRTGGSYNSPLHF. CDR3 nucleotide sequence: TGCAGTGCTAGACGGACAGGGGGATCCTATAATTCACCCCTCCACTTT.

This clonotype has a count of ten or more. J is TRBJ2-5 and V is TRBV7-2, with D perhaps assigned TRBD1 or TRBD2 (5 bases each). The germline V gene encodes CDR1 SGHTA and CDR2 FQGNSA. V lost 4 bases and J lost 5, with 14 bases in between. The length of the CDR3 is 14 residues. The CDR3 DNA is TGTGCCAGCAGCTCCGGGGACCCTTGGGAGACCCAGTACTTC. It translates to CASSSGDPWETQYF.

The chain joins TRBV12-5 to TRBJ1-6; 7 bases line up with TRBD1. CDR1 LGHNT and CDR2 FRNRAP come from the germline V gene. Losses at the gene ends were 3 bases for V and 7 bases for J; bases not matched to a gene: 9. The CDR3 length is 16 residues. The CDR3 nucleotides read TGTGCTAGTGGTTTTCGCGCGGGCAGGGGGAATTCACCCCTCCACTTT. This codes for CASGFRAGRGNSPLHF.

This clonotype was seen many times. J is TRBJ1-2 and V is TRBV4-3; D is possibly TRBD1 (5 bases). Germline lookup yields CDR1 LGHNA and CDR2 YSLEER. The CDR3 is made up of 14 amino acids. V was trimmed by 5 bases and J by 0 bases, leaving 10 bases between them. The CDR3 loop reads CASSRRGANYGYTF. The CDR3 DNA reads as TGCGCCAGCAGCAGGAGGGGCGCTAACTATGGCTACACCTTC.

The chain recombines TRBV29-1 with TRBJ1-2, with D uncertain. The V end was cut by 2 bases, the J end by 4 bases, with 14 bases between. The CDR3 spans 14 residues. Germline lookup yields CDR1 SQVTM and CDR2 ANQGSEA. CDR3 bases: TGCAGCGTTGAAACCTTCGGGCAGATCTATGGCTACACCTTC. Its protein product is CSVETFGQIYGYTF.

This clonotype was found many times. The V call is TRBV6-6, the J call TRBJ1-3; 9 nucleotides align to TRBD1. Germline CDR1 MNHNY, CDR2 SVGAGI (reference sequence). The CDR3 contains 16 residues. Trimming at V came to 6 bases and at J to 4 bases, leaving 10 bases not matched to a gene. The CDR3 sequence is CASSSRDRAGGNTIYF. CDR3 nucleotides: TGTGCCAGCAGCTCCCGGGACAGGGCGGGCGGAAACACCATATATTTT.

This clonotype was counted at least ten times. This sequence joins TRBV9 and TRBJ2-1; D is uncertain. Trimming removed 3 bases from V and 0 bases from J, with 10 bases in between. The CDR3 loop spans 15 amino acids. Germline V CDR1 and CDR2: SGDLS, YYNGEE. The CDR3 reads CASSESRNSYNEQFF. In DNA form, the CDR3 reads TGTGCCAGCAGCGAATCACGCAACTCCTACAATGAGCAGTTCTTC. The full variable domain, rest sourced from reference TRBV9 and TRBJ2-1, is DSGVTQTPKHLITATGQRVTLRCSPRSGDLSVYWYQQSLDQGLQFLIQYYNGEERAKGNILERFSAQQFPDLHSELNLSSLELGDSALYFCASSESRNSYNEQFFGPGTRLTVL.

There are many counts of this clonotype. This chain links TRBV7-9 with TRBJ2-7; D might be TRBD1 or TRBD2, each matching 5 bases. V dropped 3 bases and J dropped 2 bases, with 11 bases sitting between them. CDR1 is SEHNR, CDR2 FQNEAQ, per germline (reference sequence). The CDR3 extends over 14 amino acids. The chain's CDR3 is CASSFPREPYEQYF. The CDR3 DNA follows: TGTGCCAGCAGCTTTCCCAGGGAGCCCTACGAGCAGTACTTC.